This T cell receptor beta chain came from a study of blood T cell repertoires in COVID-19. Background on the study: Sample material is recorded as cDNA or gDNA derived from T cells, B-cell-depleted T cells, or PBMCs.

The assay was immunoSEQ multiplex PCR, and TCRdb's table has in-frame clones only and misses some. The data contain about 45,000 clones, more than 65% of them seen just once; the ten biggest clones take up about an eighth. Germline V lookup: CDR1 MDHEN, CDR2 SYDVKM. V dropped 3 bases and J dropped 6; count of bases not matched to a gene: 3. The CDR3 is 13 residues long. This rearrangement joins TRBV28 to TRBJ1-2, with 8 positions matching TRBD1. The sequenced sample was peripheral blood. This receptor was taken from a human donor in a cohort sampled during active COVID-19. The CDR3 loop reads CASSLGQEDGYTF. In nucleotides, the CDR3 is TGTGCCAGCAGTTTGGGACAGGAGGATGGCTACACCTTC.